The clone carrying this TCR beta chain was counted ten times or more. Its specificity is not known. Clones were read by immunoSEQ multiplex PCR, and TCRdb kept only the in-frame ones, dropping some. This sample has more than 10,000 clones, with over 25% found just once. This record belongs to a study of T cells in localized non-small cell lung cancer. Study results and caveats: With higher T cell density in blood came longer overall survival. Uninvolved neighboring lung showed the greatest T cell clonality, exceeding tumor. Adjacent lung had a median roughly 53 of the 100 largest tumor clones.

V was cut by 2 bases and J by 2 bases, with 10 bases left in between. This CDR3 contains 14 residues. CDR1 and CDR2 (germline): SGDLS, YYNGEE. The source material was lung tumor tissue, sampled before any cancer treatment. The V gene is TRBV9, the J gene TRBJ1-2; D may be TRBD1 (5 bases). The clonotype was recovered from an older female donor with stage I lung adenocarcinoma. The CDR3 DNA sequence: TGTGCCAGCAGCGTTGCGACAGCAAACTATGGCTACACCTTC. This translates into CASSVATANYGYTF. Based on the CDR3 plus reference TRBV9 and TRBJ1-2, the full variable domain is DSGVTQTPKHLITATGQRVTLRCSPRSGDLSVYWYQQSLDQGLQFLIQYYNGEERAKGNILERFSAQQFPDLHSELNLSSLELGDSALYFCASSVATANYGYTFGSGTRLTVV.